This passage covers 4 T cell receptor beta chains from one sample sequenced in a study of neurological immune-mediated disorders. Time point indicated: longitudinal time-point 2. Each CDR3 protein gets one entry after TCRdb re-called the 5' RACE reads with MiXCR. The profile shows around 90,000 distinct CDR3 sequences, under 15% of them singletons. Input material: PBMCs. The origin of the receptors is a female donor with HTLV-1-associated myelopathy (HAM/TSP).

The CDR3 loop is CASQPPGGLQETQFF. As DNA, the CDR3 is TGCGCCAGTCAACCCCCCGGGGGGCTCCAAGAGACCCAGTTCTTC. The V and J genes are TRBV5-1 and TRBJ2-5; TRBD2 is a possible D gene (7 bases). The assigned J gene may be wrong: the sequence end matches TRBJ2-1 better. Germline lookup yields CDR1 SGHRS and CDR2 YFSETQ. This CDR3 has 15 residues.

Relative to its sample, this clonotype is medium-sized. The V and J genes are TRBV20-1 and TRBJ1-3; a possible D gene is TRBD1 (5 bases). V was pared by 0 bases and J by 4 bases, with 13 bases between. Germline values: CDR1 DFQATT, CDR2 SNEGSKA (reference sequence). This CDR3 has 15 residues. This CDR3 reads CSARDYGTPGNTIYF. CDR3 bases: TGCAGTGCTAGAGATTATGGGACCCCCGGAAACACCATATATTTT.

Of note for this clonotype: One base away lies a much larger clone, so this may be a sequencing read error. V is TRBV29-1 and J is TRBJ1-1, with 7 bases aligning to TRBD1. The CDR3 length is 12 residues. Germline assignment: CDR1 SQVTM and CDR2 ANQGSEA. CDR3 sequence reads: CSGDSMNSEAFF. In DNA, the CDR3 is TGCAGCGGGGACAGCATGAACAGTGAAGCTTTCTTT.

This clonotype showed up many times. V gene TRBV4-1 combines with J gene TRBJ2-1, with TRBD2 as a possible D gene (5 bases). The CDR3 consists of 18 residues. Trimming shortened V by 3 bases and J by 3 bases, and 21 bases separated the two germline ends. Germline-derived CDR1 and CDR2 are MGHRA and YSYEKL. The CDR3 bases are TGCGCCAGCAGCCAGACTGGCCCGGGATTGGTGGGCTACAATGAGCAGTTCTTC. Its protein is CASSQTGPGLVGYNEQFF.